This is a list of T cell receptor beta chains from one sample in a study of OX40 agonist ivuxolimab in advanced cancers. Clones were read by immunoSEQ multiplex PCR, and TCRdb kept only the in-frame ones, dropping some. This table has about 76,000 clones, about 87% appearing once. The starting material was CD4+ or CD8+ T cells sorted from blood, obtained in a trial of the OX40 agonist ivuxolimab. Receptor source: an adult with an advanced solid tumor such as melanoma, head and neck, liver or kidney cancer. Each CDR3 is given with its conserved first and last residue. A D gene is named only where the DNA matches it firmly. Where a row states a size, it is once, few, many or the class of an expanded clone; other rows omit it.

abundance: -
j_gene: TRBJ2-1
d_gene: -
v_gene: TRBV14
CDR3aa: CASSLYRVANEQFF
CDR3nt: TGTGCCAGCAGCCTCTACCGGGTGGCCAATGAGCAGTTCTTC

abundance: medium-sized
j_gene: TRBJ1-6
d_gene: -
v_gene: TRBV5-1
CDR3aa: CASSFGELNSPLHF
CDR3nt: TGCGCCAGCAGCTTCGGGGAGCTTAATTCACCCCTCCACTTT

abundance: -
j_gene: TRBJ2-2
d_gene: -
v_gene: TRBV11-2
CDR3aa: CASSLGANTGELFF
CDR3nt: TGTGCCAGCAGCTTAGGTGCGAACACCGGGGAGCTGTTTTTT

abundance: -
j_gene: TRBJ2-1
d_gene: TRBD1
v_gene: TRBV19
CDR3aa: CASRKTGGNDEQFF
CDR3nt: TGTGCCAGTAGGAAGACAGGGGGCAATGATGAGCAGTTCTTC

abundance: -
j_gene: TRBJ2-7
d_gene: -
v_gene: TRBV30
CDR3aa: CAWSLALVSVSYEQYF
CDR3nt: TGTGCCTGGAGCCTGGCGCTGGTATCTGTATCCTACGAGCAGTACTTC

abundance: -
j_gene: TRBJ2-3
d_gene: TRBD1
v_gene: TRBV15
CDR3aa: CATSRGTGRTTDTQYF
CDR3nt: TGTGCCACCAGCAGAGGGACAGGGCGGACCACAGATACGCAGTATTTT

abundance: -
j_gene: TRBJ1-4
d_gene: TRBD1
v_gene: TRBV28
CDR3aa: CASTVGGQGNEKLFF
CDR3nt: TGTGCCAGCACCGTCGGGGGACAGGGTAATGAAAAACTGTTTTTT

abundance: -
j_gene: TRBJ1-2
d_gene: TRBD1
v_gene: TRBV2
CDR3aa: CASSTGTENYGYTF
CDR3nt: TGTGCCAGCAGTACCGGGACAGAGAACTATGGCTACACCTTC

abundance: -
j_gene: TRBJ1-2
d_gene: -
v_gene: TRBV6-6
CDR3aa: CASERPGKETNYGYTF
CDR3nt: TGTGCCAGCGAAAGGCCAGGGAAAGAGACTAACTATGGCTACACCTTC

abundance: -
j_gene: TRBJ2-1
d_gene: TRBD1
v_gene: TRBV15
CDR3aa: CATSSSVSGTGGKDEQFF
CDR3nt: TGTGCCACCAGCAGCTCCGTTTCCGGGACAGGGGGCAAGGATGAGCAGTTCTTC

abundance: -
j_gene: TRBJ1-2
d_gene: -
v_gene: TRBV7-2
CDR3aa: CASSLEAANYGYTF
CDR3nt: TGTGCCAGCAGCTTAGAGGCAGCTAACTATGGCTACACCTTC

abundance: -
j_gene: TRBJ1-6
d_gene: TRBD1
v_gene: TRBV5-1
CDR3aa: CASSFEGATNSPLHF
CDR3nt: TGCGCCAGCAGCTTTGAGGGGGCTACTAATTCACCCCTCCACTTT

abundance: -
j_gene: TRBJ1-1
d_gene: -
v_gene: TRBV6-1
CDR3aa: CASSGLGGNTEAFF
CDR3nt: TGTGCCAGCAGTGGGCTTGGGGGGAACACTGAAGCTTTCTTT

abundance: -
j_gene: TRBJ2-6
d_gene: -
v_gene: TRBV7-9
CDR3aa: CATYPMGGANVLTF
CDR3nt: TGTGCCACCTACCCAATGGGGGGGGCCAACGTCCTGACTTTC

abundance: once
j_gene: TRBJ2-7
d_gene: -
v_gene: TRBV5-5
CDR3aa: CASSLAGGLYEQYF
CDR3nt: TGTGCCAGCAGCCTTGCCGGGGGGCTGTACGAGCAGTACTTC

abundance: -
j_gene: TRBJ1-4
d_gene: -
v_gene: TRBV28
CDR3aa: CASSSQNDNEKLFF
CDR3nt: TGTGCCAGCAGTTCACAGAACGATAATGAAAAACTGTTTTTT

abundance: -
j_gene: TRBJ1-1
d_gene: -
v_gene: TRBV4-1
CDR3aa: CASSQEVRPNTEAFF
CDR3nt: TGCGCCAGCAGCCAAGAGGTAAGACCGAACACTGAAGCTTTCTTT

abundance: -
j_gene: TRBJ1-4
d_gene: -
v_gene: TRBV4-3
CDR3aa: CASSQDWEAATNEKLFF
CDR3nt: TGCGCCAGCAGCCAAGATTGGGAAGCAGCAACTAATGAAAAACTGTTTTTT

abundance: -
j_gene: TRBJ1-2
d_gene: -
v_gene: TRBV25-1
CDR3aa: CASSSGPLADHYGYTF
CDR3nt: TGTGCCAGCAGCAGTGGCCCTCTGGCAGACCACTATGGCTACACCTTC

abundance: -
j_gene: TRBJ1-2
d_gene: -
v_gene: TRBV6-1
CDR3aa: CASSELGGNYGYTF
CDR3nt: TGTGCCAGCAGTGAGTTGGGTGGTAACTATGGCTACACCTTC

abundance: -
j_gene: TRBJ2-2
d_gene: -
v_gene: TRBV28
CDR3aa: CASSFVGQGTGELFF
CDR3nt: TGTGCCAGCAGTTTTGTGGGGCAGGGGACCGGGGAGCTGTTTTTT

abundance: -
j_gene: TRBJ1-1
d_gene: TRBD1
v_gene: TRBV30
CDR3aa: CAWSAGDRDTEAFF
CDR3nt: TGTGCCTGGAGTGCGGGTGACAGGGACACTGAAGCTTTCTTT

abundance: -
j_gene: TRBJ1-1
d_gene: TRBD1
v_gene: TRBV10-3
CDR3aa: CAISVGQESEAFF
CDR3nt: TGTGCCATCAGTGTAGGACAGGAGTCTGAAGCTTTCTTT

abundance: -
j_gene: TRBJ2-1
d_gene: -
v_gene: TRBV30
CDR3aa: CAWSVQRGGDEQFF
CDR3nt: TGTGCCTGGAGTGTGCAGAGGGGGGGCGATGAGCAGTTCTTC

abundance: -
j_gene: TRBJ2-3
d_gene: -
v_gene: TRBV6-5
CDR3aa: CASSPSGGPDTQYF
CDR3nt: TGTGCCAGCAGTCCGAGCGGTGGGCCAGATACGCAGTATTTT

abundance: -
j_gene: TRBJ2-3
d_gene: -
v_gene: TRBV5-4
CDR3aa: CASSLGRGATDTQYF
CDR3nt: TGTGCCAGCAGCTTAGGGAGGGGGGCCACAGATACGCAGTATTTT

abundance: -
j_gene: TRBJ2-5
d_gene: -
v_gene: TRBV5-6
CDR3aa: CASSLVWSETQYF
CDR3nt: TGTGCCAGCAGCTTGGTCTGGTCAGAGACCCAGTACTTC

abundance: -
j_gene: TRBJ1-6
d_gene: -
v_gene: TRBV23-1
CDR3aa: CASSRSEVYNSPLHF
CDR3nt: TGCGCCAGCAGTCGTTCAGAAGTCTATAATTCACCCCTCCACTTT

abundance: -
j_gene: TRBJ1-2
d_gene: -
v_gene: TRBV5-1
CDR3aa: CASSIGTANYGYTF
CDR3nt: TGCGCCAGCAGCATCGGGACGGCGAACTATGGCTACACCTTC

abundance: -
j_gene: TRBJ2-2
d_gene: -
v_gene: TRBV11-2
CDR3aa: CASTSANTGELFF
CDR3nt: TGTGCCAGCACATCGGCGAACACCGGGGAGCTGTTTTTT

abundance: -
j_gene: TRBJ2-5
d_gene: -
v_gene: TRBV7-6
CDR3aa: CASSWDLKQETQYF
CDR3nt: TGTGCCAGCAGCTGGGACCTAAAACAAGAGACCCAGTACTTC

abundance: -
j_gene: TRBJ1-5
d_gene: -
v_gene: TRBV2
CDR3aa: CASTGGGGNQPQHF
CDR3nt: TGTGCCAGCACCGGAGGGGGAGGGAATCAGCCCCAGCATTTT

abundance: -
j_gene: TRBJ1-3
d_gene: -
v_gene: TRBV7-2
CDR3aa: CASSLEGNTIYF
CDR3nt: TGTGCCAGCAGTTTAGAAGGAAACACCATATATTTT

abundance: -
j_gene: TRBJ1-5
d_gene: -
v_gene: TRBV4-1
CDR3aa: CASSHAGSLNQPQHF
CDR3nt: TGCGCCAGCAGCCACGCTGGGTCTCTTAATCAGCCCCAGCATTTT

abundance: -
j_gene: TRBJ2-5
d_gene: -
v_gene: TRBV9
CDR3aa: CASSLWGEYQETQYF
CDR3nt: TGTGCCAGCAGTTTGTGGGGGGAGTACCAAGAGACCCAGTACTTC

abundance: -
j_gene: TRBJ2-7
d_gene: TRBD1
v_gene: TRBV6-5
CDR3aa: CATARDRAHEQYF
CDR3nt: TGTGCCACCGCCCGGGACAGGGCCCACGAGCAGTACTTC

abundance: -
j_gene: TRBJ1-4
d_gene: -
v_gene: TRBV18
CDR3aa: CASSPSFNEKLFF
CDR3nt: TGTGCCAGCTCACCATCTTTTAATGAAAAACTGTTTTTT

abundance: few
j_gene: TRBJ1-5
d_gene: -
v_gene: TRBV2
CDR3aa: CASSWGNNQPQHF
CDR3nt: TGTGCCAGCAGTTGGGGTAACAATCAGCCCCAGCATTTT

abundance: -
j_gene: TRBJ2-7
d_gene: -
v_gene: TRBV5-8
CDR3aa: CASKLGFSSYEQYF
CDR3nt: TGTGCCAGCAAGTTGGGATTTAGCTCCTACGAGCAGTACTTC

abundance: -
j_gene: TRBJ2-5
d_gene: -
v_gene: TRBV6-5
CDR3aa: CASSAIQGTQYF
CDR3nt: TGTGCCAGCAGTGCAATCCAGGGGACCCAGTACTTC

abundance: -
j_gene: TRBJ2-5
d_gene: TRBD2
v_gene: TRBV7-2
CDR3aa: CASSLEYSGETQYF
CDR3nt: TGTGCCAGCAGCTTAGAATATAGCGGGGAGACCCAGTACTTC

abundance: -
j_gene: TRBJ2-3
d_gene: TRBD2
v_gene: TRBV7-2
CDR3aa: CASSLAGGQRSRYF
CDR3nt: TGTGCCAGCAGCTTAGCGGGAGGGCAGAGGTCCCGGTATTTT

abundance: -
j_gene: TRBJ2-3
d_gene: TRBD1
v_gene: TRBV10-1
CDR3aa: CASSTWTGSSADTQYF
CDR3nt: TGCGCCAGCAGCACCTGGACAGGGAGTTCAGCAGATACGCAGTATTTT

abundance: -
j_gene: TRBJ2-3
d_gene: -
v_gene: TRBV7-2
CDR3aa: CASSLWGTDTQYF
CDR3nt: TGTGCCAGCAGCTTATGGGGAACAGATACGCAGTATTTT

abundance: -
j_gene: TRBJ2-7
d_gene: -
v_gene: TRBV11-2
CDR3aa: CASSLVPGTSYEQYF
CDR3nt: TGTGCCAGCAGCTTAGTTCCGGGGACCTCCTACGAGCAGTACTTC

abundance: once
j_gene: TRBJ2-2
d_gene: -
v_gene: TRBV6-5
CDR3aa: CASRPPVGGRWELFF
CDR3nt: TGTGCCAGCAGACCACCCGTCGGGGGAAGGTGGGAGCTGTTTTTT

abundance: -
j_gene: TRBJ2-1
d_gene: TRBD2
v_gene: TRBV6-1
CDR3aa: CASSERTSGGARYNEQFF
CDR3nt: TGTGCCAGCAGTGAAAGGACTAGCGGGGGGGCCCGCTACAATGAGCAGTTCTTC

abundance: -
j_gene: TRBJ2-3
d_gene: TRBD2
v_gene: TRBV11-3
CDR3aa: CASSPSSGGYDTQYF
CDR3nt: TGTGCCAGTTCACCTTCTAGCGGGGGCTACGATACGCAGTATTTT

abundance: -
j_gene: TRBJ2-6
d_gene: -
v_gene: TRBV6-5
CDR3aa: CASSAAGTLNVLTF
CDR3nt: TGTGCCAGCAGTGCTGCCGGGACTCTAAACGTCCTGACTTTC